This TCR beta chain was documented in a study of cytomegalovirus exposure and HLA in healthy donors. Trimming took 4 bases from V and 7 from J; bases not matched to a gene: 9. The CDR3 is 15 amino acids. CDR1 is MDHEN, CDR2 SYDVKM, per germline. In the PCR, 60 Vbeta and 13 Jbeta primers were used. Method: immunoSEQ multiplex PCR; TCRdb's copy keeps in-frame clones and lacks some. Counted here are some 80,000 clones, 78% occurring once; the ten biggest clones make up 1.5% to 2%. The sample consisted of PBMCs. V and J are TRBV28 and TRBJ2-7; TRBD2 matches 11 bases. This clonotype was sampled from a man aged 35-49 years in good health and CMV-seronegative. The CDR3 sequence: CASSSGSGRAGEQYF. In DNA form, the CDR3 reads TGTGCCAGCAGTTCGGGTAGCGGGAGGGCGGGGGAGCAGTACTTC.